What follows describes a single T cell receptor (beta chain). Time point reported: after dendritic cell vaccination, including at tumor progression/relapse. Repertoires were generated with immunoSEQ multiplex PCR, while TCRdb's copy carries only in-frame clones and drops some. The repertoire holds around 78,000 clones, more than 75% seen once, with 2% to 2.5% in the top ten. This sample is drawn from a study of glioma-infiltrating T cells after dendritic cell vaccination. Study overall: Between about 2003 and 2012, patients got autologous tumor lysate-pulsed dendritic cell vaccines.

This CDR3 region has 16 residues. J was trimmed by 5 bases and V by 2 bases; bases with no gene match: 10. CDR1 is SGDLS and CDR2 is YYNGEE in the germline V gene. V and J are TRBV9 and TRBJ2-5, with 9 nucleotides matching TRBD2. This specimen was blood, taken after dendritic cell vaccination. This clonotype was sampled from a human donor with glioblastoma. CDR3: CASSVSGSEGGETQYF. CDR3 nucleotide sequence: TGTGCCAGCAGCGTTAGCGGGAGTGAGGGTGGGGAGACCCAGTACTTC.